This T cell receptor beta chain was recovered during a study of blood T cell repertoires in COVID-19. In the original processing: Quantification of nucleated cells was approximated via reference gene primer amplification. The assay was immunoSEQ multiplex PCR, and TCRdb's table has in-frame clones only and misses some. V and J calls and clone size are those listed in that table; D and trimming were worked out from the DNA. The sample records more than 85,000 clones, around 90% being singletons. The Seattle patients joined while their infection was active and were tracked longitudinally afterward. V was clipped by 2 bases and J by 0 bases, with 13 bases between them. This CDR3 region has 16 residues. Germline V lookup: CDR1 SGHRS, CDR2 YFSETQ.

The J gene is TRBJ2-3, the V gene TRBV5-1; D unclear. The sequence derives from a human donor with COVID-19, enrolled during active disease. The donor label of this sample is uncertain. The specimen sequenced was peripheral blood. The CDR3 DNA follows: TGCGCCAGCAGCTTTCTTGATTCGACTAGCACAGATACGCAGTATTTT. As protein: CASSFLDSTSTDTQYF.